This TCR beta chain stems from a study of blood T cell repertoires in COVID-19. On the study more broadly: Samples came from the United States, Italy and Spain, spanning acute and convalescent COVID-19.

The table came from immunoSEQ multiplex PCR; TCRdb's copy has only in-frame clones and leaves some out. The sample has roughly 230,000 clones; around 86% are singletons. Clinical histories supplied by participants themselves formed the basis of cohort assignment. CDR3 length: 12 residues. Per the germline V gene, CDR1 is KGHSH and CDR2 is LQKENI. Deletions cut 4 bases from V and 6 bases from J, with 10 bases between. The chain couples TRBV18 to TRBJ2-7; D gene ambiguous. Sequenced material: PBMCs or T cells enriched from blood (not recorded which). The clonotype was recovered from a man aged 30 to 45 in a cohort exposed to, infected with or recovered from COVID-19 (not recorded which). The CDR3 nucleotides are TGTGCCAGCTCACTGCGCGCTACCGAGCAGTACTTC. This sequence encodes CASSLRATEQYF.